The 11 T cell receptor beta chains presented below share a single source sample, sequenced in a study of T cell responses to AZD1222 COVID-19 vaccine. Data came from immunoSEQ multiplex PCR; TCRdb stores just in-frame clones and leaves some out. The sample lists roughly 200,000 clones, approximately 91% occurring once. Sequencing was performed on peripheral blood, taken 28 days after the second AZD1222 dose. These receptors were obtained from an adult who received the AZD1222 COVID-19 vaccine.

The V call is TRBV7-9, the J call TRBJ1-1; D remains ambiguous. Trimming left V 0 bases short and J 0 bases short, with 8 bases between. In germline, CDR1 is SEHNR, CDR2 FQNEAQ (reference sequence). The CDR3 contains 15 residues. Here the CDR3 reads CASSLARDLNTEAFF. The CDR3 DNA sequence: TGTGCCAGCAGCTTAGCACGGGATTTGAACACTGAAGCTTTCTTT.

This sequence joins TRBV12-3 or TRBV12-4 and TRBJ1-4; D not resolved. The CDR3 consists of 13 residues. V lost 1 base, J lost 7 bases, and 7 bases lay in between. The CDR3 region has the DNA TGTGCCAGCAGTTTAGAGAGGAGTGAAAAACTGTTTTTT. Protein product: CASSLERSEKLFF.

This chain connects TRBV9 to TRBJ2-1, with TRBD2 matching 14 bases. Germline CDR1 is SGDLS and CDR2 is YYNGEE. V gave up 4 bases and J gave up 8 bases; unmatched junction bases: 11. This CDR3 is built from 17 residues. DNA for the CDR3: TGTGCCAGCAGCCCCGGACTAGCGGGAGGAATTGGAGATGAGCAGTTCTTC. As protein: CASSPGLAGGIGDEQFF. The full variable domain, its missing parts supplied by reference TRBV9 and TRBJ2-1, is DSGVTQTPKHLITATGQRVTLRCSPRSGDLSVYWYQQSLDQGLQFLIQYYNGEERAKGNILERFSAQQFPDLHSELNLSSLELGDSALYFCASSPGLAGGIGDEQFFGPGTRLTVL.

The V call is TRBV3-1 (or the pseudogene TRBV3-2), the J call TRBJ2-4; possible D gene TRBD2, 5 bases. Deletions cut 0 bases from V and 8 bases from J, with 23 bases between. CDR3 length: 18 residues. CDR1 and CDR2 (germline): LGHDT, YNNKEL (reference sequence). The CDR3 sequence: CASSQESPATTLLDIQYF. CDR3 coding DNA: TGTGCCAGCAGCCAAGAGTCCCCAGCGACTACCTTGCTGGACATTCAGTACTTC.

CDR3: CASKEQRYATNEKLFF. The CDR3 coding sequence is TGTGCCAGTAAGGAACAGCGATATGCAACTAATGAAAAACTGTTTTTT. V usage is TRBV19 and J usage is TRBJ1-4, with no clear D. The CDR3 totals 16 residues. The V end was cut by 7 bases, the J end by 0 bases, with 15 bases between. CDR1 and CDR2 from the germline V gene are LNHDA and SQIVND (reference sequence).

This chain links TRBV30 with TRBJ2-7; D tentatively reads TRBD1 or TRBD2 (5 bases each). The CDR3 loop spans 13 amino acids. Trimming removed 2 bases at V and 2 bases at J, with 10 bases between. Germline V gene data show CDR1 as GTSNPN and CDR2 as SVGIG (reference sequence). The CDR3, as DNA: TGTGCCTGGAGTTATGGGACGGCCTACGAGCAGTACTTC. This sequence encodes CAWSYGTAYEQYF.

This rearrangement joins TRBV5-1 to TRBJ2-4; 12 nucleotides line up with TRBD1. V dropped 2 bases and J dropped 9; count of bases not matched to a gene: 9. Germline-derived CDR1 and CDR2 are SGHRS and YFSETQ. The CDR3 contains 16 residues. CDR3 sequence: CASSLGTGGFKGIQYF. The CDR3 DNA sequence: TGCGCCAGCAGCTTAGGGACAGGGGGCTTCAAGGGCATTCAGTACTTC.

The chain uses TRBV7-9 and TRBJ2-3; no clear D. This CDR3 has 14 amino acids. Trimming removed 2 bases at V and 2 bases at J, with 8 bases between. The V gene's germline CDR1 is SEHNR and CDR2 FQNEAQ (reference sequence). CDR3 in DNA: TGTGCCAGCAGCTTAATGATGAACACAGATACGCAGTATTTT. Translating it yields CASSLMMNTDTQYF.

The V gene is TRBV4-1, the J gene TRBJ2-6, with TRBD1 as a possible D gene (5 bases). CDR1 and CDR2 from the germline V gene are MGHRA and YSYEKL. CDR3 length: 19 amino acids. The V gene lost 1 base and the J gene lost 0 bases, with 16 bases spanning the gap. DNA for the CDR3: TGCGCCAGCAGCCAAGCTCGAATGCAGGGTAACTCTGGGGCCAACGTCCTGACTTTC. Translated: CASSQARMQGNSGANVLTF.

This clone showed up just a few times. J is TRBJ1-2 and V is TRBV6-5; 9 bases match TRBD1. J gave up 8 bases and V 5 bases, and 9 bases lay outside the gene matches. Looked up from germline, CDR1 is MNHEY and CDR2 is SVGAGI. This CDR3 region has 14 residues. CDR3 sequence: CASSLSGTGNGYTF. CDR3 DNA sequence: TGTGCCAGCAGTCTTTCCGGGACAGGGAACGGCTACACCTTC.

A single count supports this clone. This chain's CDR3 is CASMAEATNEKLFF. The CDR3 DNA reads TGTGCCAGTATGGCGGAGGCAACTAATGAAAAACTGTTTTTT. This rearrangement joins TRBV28 to TRBJ1-4; no clear D. V was pared by 9 bases and J by 0 bases, with 11 bases between. The germline V gene encodes CDR1 MDHEN and CDR2 SYDVKM. There are 14 residues in the CDR3.